The 15 T cell receptor beta chains presented below share a single source sample, sequenced in a study of graft-versus-host responses after intestinal transplantation. Processing released intraepithelial and lamina propria lymphocytes from the graft tissue. TCRdb keeps only in-frame clones here, not all; method: immunoSEQ multiplex PCR. Altogether about 23,000 clones are present, roughly 79% being singletons, with the ten largest covering under 4%. The source material was ileum tissue, sampled 12 days after intestinal transplant. The receptor source for this set is a human patient who received an intestinal transplant, so some T cells may come from the graft donor.

The chain is built from TRBV6-5 and TRBJ1-1; D perhaps matches TRBD1 (5 bases). The V gene lost 6 bases and the J gene lost 1 base, with 15 bases spanning the gap. This CDR3 spans 15 amino acids. The V gene's germline CDR1 is MNHEY and CDR2 SVGAGI. CDR3 bases: TGTGCCAGCAGGACAATCGACAGTGGGAACACTGAAGCTTTCTTT. Translated: CASRTIDSGNTEAFF.

This rearrangement joins TRBV7-3 to TRBJ2-1, with 8 bases identical to TRBD2. This CDR3 region has 13 residues. With 5 bases clipped from V and 9 bases from J, the junction kept 6 bases outside the gene matches. The germline V gene has CDR1 SGHTA and CDR2 FQGTGA. DNA for the CDR3: TGTGCCAGCAGCCGCGGCGCGGGAGGTGAGCAGTTCTTC. It is translated as CASSRGAGGEQFF. The whole variable domain, remainder taken from reference TRBV7-3 and TRBJ2-1, is GAGVSQTPSNKVTEKGKYVELRCDPISGHTALYWYRQSLGQGPEFLIYFQGTGAADDSGLPNDRFFAVRPEGSVSTLKIQRTERGDSAVYLCASSRGAGGEQFFGPGTRLTVL.

The chain has TRBV6-1 and TRBJ2-5; 9 positions match TRBD2. V lost 3 bases and J lost 3; bases outside the gene matches: 8. CDR1 is MNHNS and CDR2 is SASEGT in the germline V gene. This CDR3 is built from 16 residues. The CDR3 spells CASSEVGGGAKETQYF. For the CDR3, the DNA is TGTGCCAGCAGTGAGGTTGGCGGGGGGGCCAAAGAGACCCAGTACTTC.

The sample holds a few counts of this clone. This chain links TRBV5-1 with TRBJ2-7; D call uncertain. CDR1 and CDR2 (germline): SGHRS, YFSETQ. CDR3 size: 13 residues. The V end was cut by 0 bases, the J end by 7 bases, with 11 bases between. For the CDR3, the DNA is TGCGCCAGCAGCTTGGGCATTCTCGGGGAGCAGTACTTC. It is translated as CASSLGILGEQYF.

The rearrangement joins TRBV7-6 to TRBJ2-7, with 11 bases lining up with TRBD1. V was clipped by 5 bases and J by 0 bases; unmatched bases: 12. Per germline, CDR1 SGHVS and CDR2 FNYEAQ. CDR3 length equals 18 residues. The CDR3, as DNA: TGTGCCAGCAGCAGTACGCTAGGGACAGGGGGGCCCTCCTACGAGCAGTACTTC. Protein sequence: CASSSTLGTGGPSYEQYF. Full variable domain (rest looked up from reference TRBV7-6 and TRBJ2-7): GAGVSQSPRYKVTKRGQDVALRCDPISGHVSLYWYRQALGQGPEFLTYFNYEAQQDKSGLPNDRFSAERPEGSISTLTIQRTEQRDSAMYRCASSSTLGTGGPSYEQYFGPGTRLTVT.

A single count supports this clone. The rearrangement links TRBV27 to TRBJ2-5; perhaps TRBD1 as D (5 bases). This CDR3 is 15 amino acids long. Trimming shortened V by 2 bases and J by 7 bases, and 17 bases separated the two germline ends. Germline CDR1 reads MNHEY; CDR2 reads SMNVEV (reference sequence). The CDR3 loop is CASSLQGLLGGTQYF. The CDR3 DNA follows: TGTGCCAGCAGTTTACAGGGCCTTCTGGGTGGGACCCAGTACTTC.

V usage is TRBV10-3 and J usage is TRBJ2-7, with TRBD1 identical over 7 bases. The CDR3 is made up of 14 amino acids. V dropped 6 bases and J dropped 0; count of bases not matched to a gene: 5. The germline CDR1 and CDR2 sequences are ENHRY and SYGVKD. Here the CDR3 reads CAISRRDSSYEQYF. The CDR3 region has the DNA TGTGCCATCAGCCGCCGGGACAGCTCCTACGAGCAGTACTTC.

The chain couples TRBV28 to TRBJ2-1; 10 bases fit TRBD2. Germline V gene lookup returns CDR1 MDHEN and CDR2 SYDVKM. The CDR3 spans 14 residues. J gave up 9 bases and V 11 bases, and 13 bases lay outside the gene matches. In nucleotides, the CDR3 is TGTGCCGGGAAGAGCGGGAGGGCTCTTGGTGAGCAGTTCTTC. Protein sequence: CAGKSGRALGEQFF.

V and J are TRBV11-3 and TRBJ2-2; D ambiguous. CDR3 size: 12 residues. The V end lost 8 bases, the J end lost 4 bases, and 8 bases lay between the germline ends. From germline, CDR1 is SGHNT and CDR2 YENEEA. Here the CDR3 reads CASRRRTGELFF. The CDR3 nucleotides read TGTGCCAGCCGTCGTCGCACCGGGGAGCTGTTTTTT. The whole variable domain, filled in from reference TRBV11-3 and TRBJ2-2, reads EAGVVQSPRYKIIEKKQPVAFWCNPISGHNTLYWYLQNLGQGPELLIRYENEEAVDDSQLPKDRFSAERLKGVDSTLKIQPAELGDSAVYLCASRRRTGELFFGEGSRLTVL.

The chain employs TRBV7-3 and TRBJ2-5; 9 bases align to TRBD2. Germline V gene data show CDR1 as SGHTA and CDR2 as FQGTGA. With 3 bases clipped from V and 2 bases from J, the junction kept 4 bases outside the gene matches. This CDR3 has 15 residues. The CDR3 is CASSLGGGGQETQYF. In nucleotides, the CDR3 is TGTGCCAGCAGCTTGGGCGGGGGGGGACAAGAGACCCAGTACTTC.

V gene TRBV29-1 combines with J gene TRBJ2-5, with 11 bases fitting TRBD2. The CDR3 sequence is 13 residues long. Germline CDR1 is SQVTM and CDR2 is ANQGSEA. Trimming at V came to 6 bases and at J to 5 bases, leaving 5 bases not matched to a gene. CDR3 sequence reads: CSVWTSGWETQYF. The CDR3 DNA reads as TGCAGCGTCTGGACTAGCGGGTGGGAGACCCAGTACTTC.

This clone was seen a handful of times. The rearrangement uses TRBV9 and TRBJ2-7; 7 bases are a match to TRBD1. The trim removed 0 bases at V and 5 bases at J, leaving 8 bases unmatched. CDR3 size: 15 residues. From germline, CDR1 is SGDLS and CDR2 YYNGEE. CDR3 sequence reads: CASSVGQGDLNEQYF. The CDR3, as DNA: TGTGCCAGCAGCGTAGGGCAGGGGGACCTTAACGAGCAGTACTTC. The whole variable domain, filled in from reference TRBV9 and TRBJ2-7, reads DSGVTQTPKHLITATGQRVTLRCSPRSGDLSVYWYQQSLDQGLQFLIQYYNGEERAKGNILERFSAQQFPDLHSELNLSSLELGDSALYFCASSVGQGDLNEQYFGPGTRLTVT.

The chain links TRBV11-2 to TRBJ2-2; TRBD2 is a possible D gene (7 bases). The V and J ends lost 2 bases and 7 bases respectively, with 14 bases between them. Germline CDR1 and CDR2: SGHAT and FQNNGV. The CDR3 is made up of 15 amino acids. CDR3 in amino acids: CASSLFAGAGGELFF. CDR3 in DNA: TGTGCCAGCAGCTTATTTGCGGGGGCTGGCGGGGAGCTGTTTTTT.

The gene calls are TRBV5-1 and TRBJ2-1; 12 bases are a match to TRBD2. CDR3 length equals 15 residues. Unmatched junction bases numbered 2, after V lost 0 bases and J lost 7 bases. Germline CDR1 is SGHRS and CDR2 is YFSETQ. The CDR3 sequence is CASSLGLAGVNEQFF. CDR3 DNA: TGCGCCAGCAGCTTGGGACTAGCGGGGGTTAATGAGCAGTTCTTC. Together with reference TRBV5-1 and TRBJ2-1, the CDR3 gives the full variable domain: KAGVTQTPRYLIKTRGQQVTLSCSPISGHRSVSWYQQTPGQGLQFLFEYFSETQRNKGNFPGRFSGRQFSNSRSEMNVSTLELGDSALYLCASSLGLAGVNEQFFGPGTRLTVL.

The rearrangement joins TRBV10-3 to TRBJ1-2; TRBD1 is a possible D gene (6 bases). CDR3 size: 10 residues. V lost 8 bases, J lost 8 bases, and 9 bases lay in between. Germline V gene data show CDR1 as ENHRY and CDR2 as SYGVKD. CDR3 in amino acids: CAIWGGGYTF. The CDR3, as DNA: TGTGCCATCTGGGGGGGCGGCTACACCTTC.